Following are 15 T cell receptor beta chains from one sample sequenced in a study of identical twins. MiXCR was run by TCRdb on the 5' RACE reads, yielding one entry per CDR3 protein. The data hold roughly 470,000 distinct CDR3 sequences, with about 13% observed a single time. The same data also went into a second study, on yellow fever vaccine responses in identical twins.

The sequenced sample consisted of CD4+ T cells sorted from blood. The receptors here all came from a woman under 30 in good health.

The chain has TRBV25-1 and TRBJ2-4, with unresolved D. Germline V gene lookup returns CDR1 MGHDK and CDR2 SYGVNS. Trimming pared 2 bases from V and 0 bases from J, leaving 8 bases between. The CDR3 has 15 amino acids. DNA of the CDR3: TGTGCCAGCAGTGAAGGGTCTCTAGCCAAAAACATTCAGTACTTC. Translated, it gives CASSEGSLAKNIQYF. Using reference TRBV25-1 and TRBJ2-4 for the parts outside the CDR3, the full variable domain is EADIYQTPRYLVIGTGKKITLECSQTMGHDKMYWYQQDPGMELHLIHYSYGVNSTEKGDLSSESTVSRIRTEHFPLTLESARPSHTSQYLCASSEGSLAKNIQYFGAGTRLSVL.

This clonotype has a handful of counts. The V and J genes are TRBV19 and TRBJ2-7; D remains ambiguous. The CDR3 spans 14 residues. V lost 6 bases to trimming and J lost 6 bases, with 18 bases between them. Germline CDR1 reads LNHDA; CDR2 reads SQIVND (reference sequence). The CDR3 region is CASSRDPRLGEQYF. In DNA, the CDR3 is TGTGCCAGTAGCCGTGACCCCAGACTCGGCGAGCAGTACTTC.

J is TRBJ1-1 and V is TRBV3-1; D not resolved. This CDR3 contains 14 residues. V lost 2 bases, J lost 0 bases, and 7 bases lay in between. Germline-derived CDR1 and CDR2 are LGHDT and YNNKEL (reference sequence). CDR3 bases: TGTGCCAGCAGCCAACTCGGGGTGAACACTGAAGCTTTCTTT. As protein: CASSQLGVNTEAFF. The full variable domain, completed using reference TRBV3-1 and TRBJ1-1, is DTAVSQTPKYLVTQMGNDKSIKCEQNLGHDTMYWYKQDSKKFLKIMFSYNNKELIINETVPNRFSPKSPDKAHLNLHINSLELGDSAVYFCASSQLGVNTEAFFGQGTRLTVV.

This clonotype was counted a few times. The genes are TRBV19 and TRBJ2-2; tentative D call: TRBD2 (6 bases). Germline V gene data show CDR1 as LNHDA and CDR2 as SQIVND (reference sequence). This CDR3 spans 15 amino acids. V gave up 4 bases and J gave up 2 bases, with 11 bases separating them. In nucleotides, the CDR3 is TGTGCCAGTAGTAGTCGCGCGGGAAACACCGGGGAGCTGTTTTTT. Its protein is CASSSRAGNTGELFF.

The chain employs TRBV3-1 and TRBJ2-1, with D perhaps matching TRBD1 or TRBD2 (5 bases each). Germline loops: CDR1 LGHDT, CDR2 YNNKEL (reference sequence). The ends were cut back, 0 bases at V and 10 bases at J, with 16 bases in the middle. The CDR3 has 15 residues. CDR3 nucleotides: TGTGCCAGCAGCCAAGAGGTTAAGAGGGCAGGGGAGCAGTTCTTC. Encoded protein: CASSQEVKRAGEQFF.

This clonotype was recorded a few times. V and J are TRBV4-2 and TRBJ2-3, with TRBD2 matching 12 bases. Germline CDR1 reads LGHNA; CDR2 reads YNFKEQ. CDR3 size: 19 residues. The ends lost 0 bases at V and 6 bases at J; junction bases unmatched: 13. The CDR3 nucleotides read TGTGCCAGCAGCCAAGATCCAATTGGACTAGCGGGACAAAGGGATACGCAGTATTTT. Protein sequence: CASSQDPIGLAGQRDTQYF.

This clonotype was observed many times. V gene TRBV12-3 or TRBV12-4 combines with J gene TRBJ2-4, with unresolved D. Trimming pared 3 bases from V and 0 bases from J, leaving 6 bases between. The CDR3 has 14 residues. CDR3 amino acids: CASSFGVAKNIQYF. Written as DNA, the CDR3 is TGTGCCAGCAGTTTCGGAGTAGCCAAAAACATTCAGTACTTC.

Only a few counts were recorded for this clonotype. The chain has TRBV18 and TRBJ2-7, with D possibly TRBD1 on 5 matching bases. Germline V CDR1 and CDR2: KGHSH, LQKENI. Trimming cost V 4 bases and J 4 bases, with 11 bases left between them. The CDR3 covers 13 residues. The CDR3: CASSQGFNYEQYF. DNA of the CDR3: TGTGCCAGCTCACAGGGGTTTAATTACGAGCAGTACTTC.

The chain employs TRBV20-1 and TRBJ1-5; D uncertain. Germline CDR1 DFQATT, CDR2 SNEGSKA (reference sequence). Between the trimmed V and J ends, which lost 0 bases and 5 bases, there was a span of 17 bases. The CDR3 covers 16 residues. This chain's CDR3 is CSARDSTSSVDQPQHF. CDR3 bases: TGCAGTGCTAGAGACTCGACCAGCAGCGTCGATCAGCCCCAGCATTTT.

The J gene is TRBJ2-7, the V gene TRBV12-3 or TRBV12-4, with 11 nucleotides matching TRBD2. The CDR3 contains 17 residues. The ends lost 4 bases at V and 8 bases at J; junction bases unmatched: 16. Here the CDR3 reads CASSYESLAGVPYQQYF. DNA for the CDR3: TGTGCCAGCAGTTACGAGTCACTAGCGGGAGTCCCGTATCAGCAGTACTTC.

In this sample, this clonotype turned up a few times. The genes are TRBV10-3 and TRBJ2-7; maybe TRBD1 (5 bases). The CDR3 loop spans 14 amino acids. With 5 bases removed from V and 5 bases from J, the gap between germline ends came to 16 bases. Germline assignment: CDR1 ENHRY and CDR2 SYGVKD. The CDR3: CAISPDKGLNEQYF. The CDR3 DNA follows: TGTGCCATCAGTCCGGACAAGGGGCTGAACGAGCAGTACTTC.

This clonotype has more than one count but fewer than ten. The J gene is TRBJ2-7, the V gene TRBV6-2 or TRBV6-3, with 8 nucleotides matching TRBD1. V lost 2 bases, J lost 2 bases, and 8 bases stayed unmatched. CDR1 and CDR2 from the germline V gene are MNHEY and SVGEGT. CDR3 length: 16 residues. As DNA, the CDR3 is TGTGCCAGCAGTTACATCGGAACAGGGGGAGCCTACGAGCAGTACTTC. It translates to CASSYIGTGGAYEQYF.

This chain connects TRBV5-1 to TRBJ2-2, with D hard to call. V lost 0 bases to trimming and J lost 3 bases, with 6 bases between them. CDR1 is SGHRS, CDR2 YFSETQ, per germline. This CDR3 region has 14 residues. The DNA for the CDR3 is TGCGCCAGCAGCTTGGGACGAGACACCGGGGAGCTGTTTTTT. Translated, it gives CASSLGRDTGELFF. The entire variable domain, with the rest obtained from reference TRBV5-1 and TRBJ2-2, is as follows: KAGVTQTPRYLIKTRGQQVTLSCSPISGHRSVSWYQQTPGQGLQFLFEYFSETQRNKGNFPGRFSGRQFSNSRSEMNVSTLELGDSALYLCASSLGRDTGELFFGEGSRLTVL.

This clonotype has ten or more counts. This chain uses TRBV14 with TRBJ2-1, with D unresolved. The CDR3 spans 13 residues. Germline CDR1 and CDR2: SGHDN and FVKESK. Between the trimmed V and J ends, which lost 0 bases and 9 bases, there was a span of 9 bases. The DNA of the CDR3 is TGTGCCAGCAGCCAAGATCTGGGTTTTGAGCAGTTCTTC. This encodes CASSQDLGFEQFF. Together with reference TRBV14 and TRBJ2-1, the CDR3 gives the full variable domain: EAGVTQFPSHSVIEKGQTVTLRCDPISGHDNLYWYRRVMGKEIKFLLHFVKESKQDESGMPNNRFLAERTGGTYSTLKVQPAELEDSGVYFCASSQDLGFEQFFGPGTRLTVL.

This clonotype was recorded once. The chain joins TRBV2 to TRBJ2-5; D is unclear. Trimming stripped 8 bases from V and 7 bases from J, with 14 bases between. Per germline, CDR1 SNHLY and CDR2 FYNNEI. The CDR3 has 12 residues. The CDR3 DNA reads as TGTGCCAGCTGGGTCTCAACGGGGACCCAGTACTTC. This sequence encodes CASWVSTGTQYF.